The entry below gives a single T cell receptor beta chain sequence along with its context. A much larger clone sits a single nucleotide away, making a read error possible. The source of the sample is a study of metastatic and nonmetastatic thyroid tumors. Prior to thyroid surgery, none of the patients had received any treatment. The CDR3 contains 16 residues. CDR1 WSHSY and CDR2 SAAADI come from the germline V gene. TCRdb redid the clone calls on the PCR reads using MiXCR. The table has 30,000 to 45,000 clones, 25% to 30% seen once. This receptor was obtained from a female donor with papillary thyroid cancer or a benign thyroid nodule (not recorded which). Some clones in this sample may be carry-over from other donors' samples. Input material: blood. The chain combines TRBV10-2 with TRBJ2-2, with a possible D match to TRBD2 (6 bases). As DNA, the CDR3 is TGCGCCAGCGGTGGATTCAGCGTAAGGAGGGGCGGGGATCTGTTTTTT. Encoded protein: CASGGFSVRRGGDLFF.